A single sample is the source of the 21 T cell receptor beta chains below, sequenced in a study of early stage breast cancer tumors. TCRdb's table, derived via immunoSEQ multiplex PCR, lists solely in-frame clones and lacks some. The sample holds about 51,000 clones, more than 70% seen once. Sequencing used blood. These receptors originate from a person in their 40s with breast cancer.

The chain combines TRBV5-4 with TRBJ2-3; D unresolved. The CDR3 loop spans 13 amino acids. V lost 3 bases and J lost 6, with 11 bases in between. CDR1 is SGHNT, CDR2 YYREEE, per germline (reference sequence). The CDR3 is CASSSKVSDTQYF. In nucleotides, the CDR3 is TGTGCCAGCAGCTCAAAGGTCTCGGATACGCAGTATTTT.

This chain's CDR3 is CASTSTTDTQYF. DNA for the CDR3: TGCGCCAGCACCTCCACCACAGATACGCAGTATTTT. The V and J genes are TRBV5-1 and TRBJ2-3; no definite D call. V shed 6 bases and J shed 2 bases, with 7 bases lying between them. CDR1 SGHRS and CDR2 YFSETQ come from the germline V gene. The length of the CDR3 is 12 residues.

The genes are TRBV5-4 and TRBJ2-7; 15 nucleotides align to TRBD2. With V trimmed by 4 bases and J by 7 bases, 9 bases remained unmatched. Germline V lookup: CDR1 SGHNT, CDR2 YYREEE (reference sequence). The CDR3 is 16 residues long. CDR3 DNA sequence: TGTGCCAGCAGCCCGGGACTAGCGGGAGGCCCAGGGGAGCAGTACTTC. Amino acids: CASSPGLAGGPGEQYF.

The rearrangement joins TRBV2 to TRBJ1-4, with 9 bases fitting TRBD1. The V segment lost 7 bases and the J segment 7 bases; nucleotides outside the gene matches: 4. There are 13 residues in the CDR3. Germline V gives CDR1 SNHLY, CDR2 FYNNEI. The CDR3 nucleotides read TGTGCCAGCATGGGACAGGGAAGTGAAAAACTGTTTTTT. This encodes CASMGQGSEKLFF.

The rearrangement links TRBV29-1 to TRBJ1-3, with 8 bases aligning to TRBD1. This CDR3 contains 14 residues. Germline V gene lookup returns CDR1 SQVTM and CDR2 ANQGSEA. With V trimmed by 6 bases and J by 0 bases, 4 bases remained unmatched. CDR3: CSVRDRYSGNTIYF. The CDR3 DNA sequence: TGCAGCGTACGGGACAGGTACTCTGGAAACACCATATATTTT. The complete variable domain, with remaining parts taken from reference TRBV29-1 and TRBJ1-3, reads SAVISQKPSRDICQRGTSLTIQCQVDSQVTMMFWYRQQPGQSLTLIATANQGSEATYESGFVIDKFPISRPNLTFSTLTVSNMSPEDSSIYLCSVRDRYSGNTIYFGEGSWLTVV.

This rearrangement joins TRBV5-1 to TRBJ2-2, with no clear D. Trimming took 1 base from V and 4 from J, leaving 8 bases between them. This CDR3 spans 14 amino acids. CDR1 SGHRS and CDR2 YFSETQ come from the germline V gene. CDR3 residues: CASSLSQTTGELFF. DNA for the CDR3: TGCGCCAGCAGCTTGTCTCAGACCACCGGGGAGCTGTTTTTT.

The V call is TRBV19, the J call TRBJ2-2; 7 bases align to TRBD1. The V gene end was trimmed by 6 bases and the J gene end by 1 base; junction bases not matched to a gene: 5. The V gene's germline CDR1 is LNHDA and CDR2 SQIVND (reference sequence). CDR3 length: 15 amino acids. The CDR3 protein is CASSSGQWNTGELFF. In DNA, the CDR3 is TGTGCCAGTAGCTCGGGACAGTGGAACACCGGGGAGCTGTTTTTT.

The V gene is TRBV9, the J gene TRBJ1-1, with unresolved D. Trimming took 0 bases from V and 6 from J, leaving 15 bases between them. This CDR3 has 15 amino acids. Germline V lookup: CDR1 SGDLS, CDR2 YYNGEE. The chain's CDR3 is CASSVVGGFSAEAFF. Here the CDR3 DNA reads TGTGCCAGCAGCGTAGTGGGCGGGTTCAGTGCTGAAGCTTTCTTT.

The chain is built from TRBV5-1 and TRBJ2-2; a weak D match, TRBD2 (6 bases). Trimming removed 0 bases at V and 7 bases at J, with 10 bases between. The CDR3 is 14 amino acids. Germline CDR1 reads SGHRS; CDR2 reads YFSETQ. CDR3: CASSLGDGSGELFF. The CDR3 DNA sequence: TGCGCCAGCAGCTTGGGCGACGGGAGCGGGGAGCTGTTTTTT.

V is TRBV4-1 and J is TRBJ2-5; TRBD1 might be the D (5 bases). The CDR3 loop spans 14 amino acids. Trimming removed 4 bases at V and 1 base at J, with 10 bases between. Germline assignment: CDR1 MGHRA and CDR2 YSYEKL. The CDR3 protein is CASSRLTAQETQYF. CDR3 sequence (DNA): TGCGCCAGCAGCCGATTGACAGCCCAAGAGACCCAGTACTTC.

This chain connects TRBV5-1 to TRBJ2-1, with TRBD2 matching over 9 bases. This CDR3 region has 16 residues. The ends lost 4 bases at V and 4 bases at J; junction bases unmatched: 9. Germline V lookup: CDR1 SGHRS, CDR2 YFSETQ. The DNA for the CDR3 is TGCGCCAGCAGCGGACCGGGACTAGCTGATTACAATGAGCAGTTCTTC. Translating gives CASSGPGLADYNEQFF.

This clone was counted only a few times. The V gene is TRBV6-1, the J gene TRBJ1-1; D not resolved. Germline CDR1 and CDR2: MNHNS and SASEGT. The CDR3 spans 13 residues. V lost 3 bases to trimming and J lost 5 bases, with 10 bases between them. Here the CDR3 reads CASSDLATTEAFF. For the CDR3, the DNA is TGTGCCAGCAGTGACTTGGCTACGACTGAAGCTTTCTTT.

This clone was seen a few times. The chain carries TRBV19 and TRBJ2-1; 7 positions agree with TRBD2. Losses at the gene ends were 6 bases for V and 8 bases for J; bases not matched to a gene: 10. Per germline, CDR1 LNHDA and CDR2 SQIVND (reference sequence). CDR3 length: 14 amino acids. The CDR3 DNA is TGTGCCAGTAGCCGGGGAGGGCCGAGGGATGAGCAGTTCTTC. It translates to CASSRGGPRDEQFF.

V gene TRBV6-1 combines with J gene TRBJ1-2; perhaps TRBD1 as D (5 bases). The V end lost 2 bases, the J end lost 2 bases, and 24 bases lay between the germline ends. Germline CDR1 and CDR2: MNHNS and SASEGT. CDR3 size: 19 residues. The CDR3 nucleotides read TGTGCCAGCAGTGAATATAGTAACCCGACAGCTGCAGGGAACTATGGCTACACCTTC. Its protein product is CASSEYSNPTAAGNYGYTF.

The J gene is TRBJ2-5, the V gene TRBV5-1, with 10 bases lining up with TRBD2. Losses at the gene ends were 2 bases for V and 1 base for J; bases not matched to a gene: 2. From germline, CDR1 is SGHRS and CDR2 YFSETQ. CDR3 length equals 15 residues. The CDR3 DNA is TGCGCCAGCAGCTTTAGCGGGAGGTCCCAAGAGACCCAGTACTTC. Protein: CASSFSGRSQETQYF.

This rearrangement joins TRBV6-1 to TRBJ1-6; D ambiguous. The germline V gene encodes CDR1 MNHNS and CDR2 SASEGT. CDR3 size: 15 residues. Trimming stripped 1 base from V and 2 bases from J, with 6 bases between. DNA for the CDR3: TGTGCCAGCAGTGAAGGACGGCCCTATAATTCACCCCTCCACTTT. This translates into CASSEGRPYNSPLHF.

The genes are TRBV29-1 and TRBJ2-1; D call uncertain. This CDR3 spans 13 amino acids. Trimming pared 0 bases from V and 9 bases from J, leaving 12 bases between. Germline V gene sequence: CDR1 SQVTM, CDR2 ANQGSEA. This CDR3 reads CSVEDLRVAEQFF. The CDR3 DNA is TGCAGCGTTGAAGATCTAAGGGTAGCTGAGCAGTTCTTC.

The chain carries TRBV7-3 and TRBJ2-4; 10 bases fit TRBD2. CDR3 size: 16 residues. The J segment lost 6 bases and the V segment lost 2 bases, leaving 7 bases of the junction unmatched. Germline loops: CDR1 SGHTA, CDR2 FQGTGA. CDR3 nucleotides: TGTGCCAGCAGCTTAGGGTCCCGGACTAGCGGAAACATTCAGTACTTC. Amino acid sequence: CASSLGSRTSGNIQYF.

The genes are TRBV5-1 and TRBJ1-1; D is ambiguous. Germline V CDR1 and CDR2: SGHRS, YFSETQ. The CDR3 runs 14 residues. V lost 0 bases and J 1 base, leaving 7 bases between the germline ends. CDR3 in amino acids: CASSLGTANTEAFF. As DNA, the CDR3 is TGCGCCAGCAGCTTGGGTACAGCGAACACTGAAGCTTTCTTT.

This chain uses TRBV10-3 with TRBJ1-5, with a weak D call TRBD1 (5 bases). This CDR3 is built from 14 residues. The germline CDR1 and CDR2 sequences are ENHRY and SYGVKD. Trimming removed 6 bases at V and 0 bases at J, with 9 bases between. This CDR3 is CAISLGASNQPQHF. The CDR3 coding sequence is TGTGCCATCAGCCTCGGGGCTAGCAATCAGCCCCAGCATTTT.

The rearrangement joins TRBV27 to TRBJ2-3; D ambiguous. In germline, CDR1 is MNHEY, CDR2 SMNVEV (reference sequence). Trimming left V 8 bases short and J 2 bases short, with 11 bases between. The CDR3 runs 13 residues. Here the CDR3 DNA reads TGTGCCAGCTCGACCCTGGACACAGATACGCAGTATTTT. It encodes CASSTLDTDTQYF.